This is a list of T cell receptor beta chains from one sample in a study of blood T cell repertoires in COVID-19. Only in-frame clones appear in the TCRdb table, and some are missing; sequencing was by immunoSEQ multiplex PCR. Counted here are about 190,000 clones, under 80% occurring once; the ten biggest clones make up around an eighth. The sample comprised peripheral blood. The receptors stem from a woman aged 45-65 years with acute or convalescent COVID-19. CDR3s include the opening cysteine and the closing phenylalanine or tryptophan. Clone size is shown for a subset of rows, as once, few, many or a class of expanded clone.

clone_size: .
j_call: TRBJ1-1
v_call: TRBV5-1
cdr3_aa: CASSRVGGRDSTEAFF

clone_size: .
j_call: TRBJ2-7
v_call: TRBV5-6
cdr3_aa: CASSLLEGIAGENEQYF

clone_size: .
j_call: TRBJ2-1
v_call: TRBV6-5
cdr3_aa: CASNQRRAGYNEQFF

clone_size: .
j_call: TRBJ2-7
v_call: TRBV19
cdr3_aa: CASSKQGFSSYEQYF

clone_size: .
j_call: TRBJ2-3
v_call: TRBV10-3
cdr3_aa: CAISEGLAGPFGTDTQYF

clone_size: .
j_call: TRBJ2-3
v_call: TRBV18
cdr3_aa: CASSPSRALGTDTQYF

clone_size: .
j_call: TRBJ2-1
v_call: TRBV30
cdr3_aa: CAWGSLAESYNEQFF

clone_size: few
j_call: TRBJ2-7
v_call: TRBV19
cdr3_aa: CASSIGQGSIYEQYF

clone_size: .
j_call: TRBJ2-2
v_call: TRBV24-1
cdr3_aa: CATRGTANTGELFF

clone_size: .
j_call: TRBJ1-1
v_call: TRBV21-1
cdr3_aa: CASSKTRGRTEAFF

clone_size: .
j_call: TRBJ2-7
v_call: TRBV10-1
cdr3_aa: CASSSPGAYEQYF

clone_size: .
j_call: TRBJ1-3
v_call: TRBV5-5
cdr3_aa: CASSFTAKNTIYF

clone_size: .
j_call: TRBJ1-1
v_call: TRBV18
cdr3_aa: CASSPLILRDTEAFF

clone_size: .
j_call: TRBJ2-1
v_call: TRBV14
cdr3_aa: CASSRQGGPYNEQFF

clone_size: .
j_call: TRBJ1-1
v_call: TRBV5-5
cdr3_aa: CASSPSETGNTEAFF

clone_size: .
j_call: TRBJ1-5
v_call: TRBV6-5
cdr3_aa: CASRGVNQPQHF

clone_size: .
j_call: TRBJ2-5
v_call: TRBV14
cdr3_aa: CASSQGPVETQYF

clone_size: .
j_call: TRBJ1-6
v_call: TRBV7-2
cdr3_aa: CASSLHGQGNSPLHF

clone_size: once
j_call: TRBJ1-2
v_call: TRBV27
cdr3_aa: CASGHPYLTAHYGYTF

clone_size: .
j_call: TRBJ2-1
v_call: TRBV7-2
cdr3_aa: CASRSGQSNEQFF

clone_size: .
j_call: TRBJ1-2
v_call: TRBV27
cdr3_aa: CASSSGPAGYTF

clone_size: .
j_call: TRBJ2-1
v_call: TRBV10-1
cdr3_aa: CASSVLAGVSYNEQFF

clone_size: .
j_call: TRBJ2-1
v_call: TRBV19
cdr3_aa: CASIRRGGPYNEQFF

clone_size: .
j_call: TRBJ2-7
v_call: TRBV5-1
cdr3_aa: CASSPLSLAGEYEQYF

clone_size: .
j_call: TRBJ1-1
v_call: TRBV10-3
cdr3_aa: CAISDPVTNTEAFF

clone_size: few
j_call: TRBJ2-3
v_call: TRBV28
cdr3_aa: CASSLDKGADTQYF

clone_size: .
j_call: TRBJ1-1
v_call: TRBV3-1/TRBV3-2
cdr3_aa: CASSPRGMNTEAFF

clone_size: .
j_call: TRBJ2-1
v_call: TRBV4-2
cdr3_aa: CASSQGGAERPRREQFF

clone_size: few
j_call: TRBJ1-2
v_call: TRBV5-8
cdr3_aa: CASSLMGSYGYTF

clone_size: .
j_call: TRBJ1-2
v_call: TRBV28
cdr3_aa: CASSFYGQVDGYTF

clone_size: .
j_call: TRBJ1-4
v_call: TRBV6-5
cdr3_aa: CASRGWTGGEKLFF

clone_size: .
j_call: TRBJ2-2
v_call: TRBV3-1/TRBV3-2
cdr3_aa: CASSQAGSGRAAGELFF

clone_size: .
j_call: TRBJ2-3
v_call: TRBV24-1
cdr3_aa: CATSPGLAGGSTDTQYF

clone_size: .
j_call: TRBJ2-1
v_call: TRBV27
cdr3_aa: CASKEGTGGNEQFF

clone_size: .
j_call: TRBJ2-1
v_call: TRBV5-1
cdr3_aa: CASSLLAGGNNEQFF

clone_size: .
j_call: TRBJ1-3
v_call: TRBV7-2
cdr3_aa: CASSPDRGERNTIYF

clone_size: .
j_call: TRBJ1-2
v_call: TRBV10-2
cdr3_aa: CASTTGALYGYTF

clone_size: .
j_call: TRBJ2-1
v_call: TRBV6-5
cdr3_aa: CASSYSRQGMNEQFF